The rows below give T cell receptor beta chains drawn from one sample of a study of identical twins. MiXCR was run by TCRdb on the 5' RACE reads, yielding one entry per CDR3 protein. The sample lists about 250,000 distinct CDR3 sequences, around an eighth seen once, with 7% to 9% in the top ten. Material: memory (CD45RO+) T cells sorted from blood. These receptor sequences come from a woman aged 18-29 years in good health. Each CDR3 is given with its conserved first and last residue. D genes are given only for firm matches. Rows give clone size only sometimes, using once, few, many, or a class for an expanded clone.

V,D,J,size,DNA,CDR3
TRBV20-1,TRBD2,TRBJ2-5,many,TGCAGTGCGCTACTAGCGGGGGGGCGGTGGGAGACCCAGTACTTC,CSALLAGGRWETQYF
TRBV20-1,.,TRBJ2-2,.,TGCAGTGCAGCAGACACCACCGGGGAGCTGTTTTTT,CSAADTTGELFF
TRBV20-1,TRBD1,TRBJ2-3,few,TGCAGTGCCCCCCGACAGGGGAGCACAGATACGCAGTATTTT,CSAPRQGSTDTQYF
TRBV4-2,.,TRBJ1-4,many,TGTGCCAGCAGCCAATTAGGTGAAAAACTGTTTTTT,CASSQLGEKLFF
TRBV5-1,TRBD1,TRBJ2-2,many,TGCGCCAGCAGCACGGACAGGGGGCGGACCGGGGAGCTGTTTTTT,CASSTDRGRTGELFF
TRBV5-5,.,TRBJ2-7,many,TGTGCCAGCAGCTTTCGGCGTACGGGGAGCGGCTCCTACGAGCAGTACTTC,CASSFRRTGSGSYEQYF
TRBV5-1,.,TRBJ2-3,few,TGCGCCAGCGAGACCGGCGGCGGGCGGGCAGATACGCAGTATTTT,CASETGGGRADTQYF
TRBV5-1,TRBD1,TRBJ1-3,.,TGCGCCAGCAGCTACGGTGGGACAGCCTCTGGAAACACCATATATTTT,CASSYGGTASGNTIYF
TRBV7-3,TRBD1,TRBJ1-1,few,TGTGCCAGCAGCTCGACAGGGGGAGAAGCTTTCTTT,CASSSTGGEAFF
TRBV29-1,.,TRBJ2-5,many,TGCAGCGTTGCAAGCAGCCAAGAGACCCAGTACTTC,CSVASSQETQYF
TRBV6-1,.,TRBJ2-7,few,TGTGCCAGCACCACCGGGGCTAGACACTCCTACGAGCAGTACTTC,CASTTGARHSYEQYF
TRBV12-3/TRBV12-4,.,TRBJ1-1,few,TGTGCCAGCGGACGCAGTATAATGGGGACTGAAGCTTTCTTT,CASGRSIMGTEAFF
TRBV12-3/TRBV12-4,TRBD2,TRBJ2-3,many,TGTGCCAGCAGGGGACTAGTGAACACAGATACGCAGTATTTT,CASRGLVNTDTQYF
TRBV7-2,TRBD2,TRBJ2-7,few,TGTGCCAGCAGCGCGCGCGGGGGAACCGAGCAGTACTTC,CASSARGGTEQYF
TRBV6-2/TRBV6-3,TRBD2,TRBJ2-7,few,TGTGCCAGCAGTGCCCTCTGGGAGGGTTCGTACGAGCAGTACTTC,CASSALWEGSYEQYF
TRBV27,.,TRBJ1-1,few,TGTGCCAGCAGTTTAAAGGTCAACACTGAAGCTTTCTTT,CASSLKVNTEAFF
TRBV3-1,.,TRBJ1-1,few,TGTGCCAGCAGCGAGACAGAGAACACTGAAGCTTTCTTT,CASSETENTEAFF
TRBV6-5,.,TRBJ2-1,few,TGTGCCAGCAGTTTGACCGAGCTGGTCGACAATGAGCAGTTCTTC,CASSLTELVDNEQFF
TRBV12-3/TRBV12-4,TRBD1,TRBJ2-4,few,TGTGCCAGCAGTTCCAGATGGGGACAGGGGGACTTC,CASSSRWGQGDF
TRBV5-1,.,TRBJ1-4,.,TGCGCCAGCAGCCAACCGGGAAAGGGAATGAAAAAACTGTTTTTT,CASSQPGKGMKKLFF
TRBV20-1,.,TRBJ1-2,.,TGCAGTGCTAGGCAGGCCAGCGGTGGCTACACCTTC,CSARQASGGYTF
TRBV5-1,TRBD1,TRBJ1-1,.,TGCGCCAGCAGCTTGGCTGTGACAGGGAAGGACACTGAAGCTTTCTTT,CASSLAVTGKDTEAFF
TRBV14,.,TRBJ2-5,.,TGTGCCAGCAGCCAACCTCCCAGCCCCGGCCAGTACTTC,CASSQPPSPGQYF
TRBV7-2,.,TRBJ2-1,many,TGTGCCAGCACTCCACGGGACTCCGTGAGCAATGAGCAGTTCTTC,CASTPRDSVSNEQFF
TRBV7-9,.,TRBJ2-7,few,TGTGCCAGCAGCTATTGGGTCGGGCAGGGGTTTGGCGAGCAGTACTTC,CASSYWVGQGFGEQYF
TRBV5-6,TRBD1,TRBJ1-2,.,TGTGCCAGCTCAGGGGGGGAGTATGGCTACACCTTC,CASSGGEYGYTF
TRBV14,.,TRBJ2-1,many,TGTGCCAGCAGCCCGAAGGCGGTCAGCAATGAGCAGTTCTTC,CASSPKAVSNEQFF
TRBV12-3/TRBV12-4,.,TRBJ2-2,.,TGTGCCAGCAGTTTCAGTTCGTGGGAGCTGTTTTTT,CASSFSSWELFF
TRBV25-1,.,TRBJ1-5,few,TGTGCCAGCAGTGAGGAAGGTCAGCCCCAGCATTTT,CASSEEGQPQHF
TRBV11-2,.,TRBJ1-3,few,TGTGCCAGCAGCCAAGGGTTAGTCCAGTCTGGAAACACCATATATTTT,CASSQGLVQSGNTIYF
TRBV2,TRBD2,TRBJ2-1,.,TGTGCCAGCAGGGTAACTAGCGTCGGTGAGCAGTTCTTC,CASRVTSVGEQFF
TRBV7-2,.,TRBJ1-5,many,TGTGCCAGCAGCTATAGCCCCCTACTTGATAGCAATCAGCCCCAGCATTTT,CASSYSPLLDSNQPQHF
TRBV20-1,TRBD1,TRBJ2-5,.,TGCAGTGCTCCGACAGGGGGCAGGAAGACCCAGTACTTC,CSAPTGGRKTQYF
TRBV6-6,TRBD1,TRBJ2-7,.,TGTGCCAGCAGTTACGGGACAGGGGACGAGCAGTACTTC,CASSYGTGDEQYF
TRBV5-1,TRBD1,TRBJ2-1,few,TGCGCCAGCAGCTTGTGGGGGACAGGTCAAGAGCAGTTCTTC,CASSLWGTGQEQFF
TRBV6-1,TRBD2,TRBJ2-3,.,TGTGCCAGCAGTCCGGTCGCGGGGGGCACAGATACGCAGTATTTT,CASSPVAGGTDTQYF
TRBV7-2,TRBD2,TRBJ2-5,few,TGTGCCAGCAGCTCGTCTAGGGCGGGAGTAAAGGAGACCCAGTACTTC,CASSSSRAGVKETQYF
TRBV6-1,TRBD1,TRBJ2-5,.,TGTGCCAGCAGTCGACAGGGGGTCAAAGAGACCCAGTACTTC,CASSRQGVKETQYF
TRBV7-2,TRBD2,TRBJ2-1,few,TGTGCCAGCAGCTTAGGCGGGAGAGACTACAATGAGCAGTTCTTC,CASSLGGRDYNEQFF
TRBV20-1,.,TRBJ2-3,.,TGCAGTGCCTCACCTCGGACTACAGATACGCAGTATTTT,CSASPRTTDTQYF
TRBV7-9,.,TRBJ2-1,few,TGTGCCAGCAGTCCGACCGGGTCCGGAATCAATGAGCAGTTCTTC,CASSPTGSGINEQFF
TRBV12-3/TRBV12-4,TRBD2,TRBJ2-1,.,TGTGCCAGCAGTTTGGTCGCTAGCGGGACCGATGAGCAGTTCTTC,CASSLVASGTDEQFF
TRBV20-1,TRBD2,TRBJ2-1,few,TGCAGTGCTAGAGAAGGTCTGTCGAGCGGGAGGGTAGTGCAGTTCTTC,CSAREGLSSGRVVQFF
TRBV5-1,.,TRBJ2-1,many,TGCGCCAGCAGGGGGTACAATGAGCAGTTCTTC,CASRGYNEQFF
TRBV20-1,.,TRBJ2-2,.,TGCAGTGCTAGAGATTATGGGGCCGCGCGACACACCGGGGAGCTGTTTTTT,CSARDYGAARHTGELFF
TRBV20-1,TRBD1,TRBJ2-2,.,TGCAGTGCACCAGGGACAGGGTCCCCGAACACCGGGGAGCTGTTTTTT,CSAPGTGSPNTGELFF
TRBV7-2,.,TRBJ2-1,.,TGTGCCAGCAGCCCCGACGGAGGGCCCAGGGGAAATGAGCAGTTCTTC,CASSPDGGPRGNEQFF
TRBV20-1,TRBD2,TRBJ2-1,.,TGCAGTGCTAGGGGTAGCGGGACGTGGAATGAGCAGTTCTTC,CSARGSGTWNEQFF
TRBV27,.,TRBJ2-3,many,TGTGCCAGCAGTTTTGGGGACACAGATACGCAGTATTTT,CASSFGDTDTQYF
TRBV3-1,TRBD2,TRBJ2-1,few,TGTGCCAGCAGCCACTTAGCGGGGCAAGGGAATGAGCAGTTCTTC,CASSHLAGQGNEQFF
TRBV21-1,.,TRBJ2-7,.,TGTGCCAGCAGCAAAGCTACGGAGACTAGAGAGATCTACGAGCAGTACTTC,CASSKATETREIYEQYF
TRBV12-3/TRBV12-4,TRBD1,TRBJ2-4,.,TGTGCCAGCAGTGTACCCGGGACAGGGGTCAAAAACATTCAGTACTTC,CASSVPGTGVKNIQYF
TRBV2,.,TRBJ2-6,.,TGTGCCAGCAGCGCTCCAGGGGCTGGGGCCAACGTCCTGACTTTC,CASSAPGAGANVLTF
TRBV11-1,.,TRBJ2-1,many,TGTGCCAGCAGCTTAGGATACAATGAGCAGTTCTTC,CASSLGYNEQFF
TRBV7-8,.,TRBJ2-1,few,TGTGCCAGCAGCCCATGGGGGGTCAATCCTTCCTACAATGAGCAGTTCTTC,CASSPWGVNPSYNEQFF
TRBV18,.,TRBJ2-7,.,TGTGCCAGCTCACCCGCCCAGGAGGACGAGCAGTACTTC,CASSPAQEDEQYF
TRBV7-3,.,TRBJ2-7,few,TGTGCCAGCAGCGTCGGACCAGATTCCTACGAGCAGTACTTC,CASSVGPDSYEQYF
TRBV9,TRBD1,TRBJ2-1,.,TGTGCCAGCAGCGCAGGGACAGAATACTTGATCTCCTACAATGAGCAGTTCTTC,CASSAGTEYLISYNEQFF
TRBV29-1,.,TRBJ1-2,.,TGCAGCGTTGAAGATCGGGGACTCCAAGGCTACACCTTC,CSVEDRGLQGYTF